This T cell receptor (beta chain) was recorded in a study of blood T cell repertoires in COVID-19. Study-level background: The United States, Italy and Spain were the sources of the acute and convalescent COVID-19 samples.

This clone was seen a few times. In the authors' workflow: Reference gene primer amplification yielded estimated nucleated cell counts. Produced via immunoSEQ multiplex PCR; TCRdb's table is partial and in-frame only. The V and J calls and clone size were taken over from that table, and D and trimming were inferred from the DNA. The repertoire holds fewer than 150,000 clones, with less than 75% as singletons. The CDR3 extends over 18 amino acids. Germline CDR1 is SGHDT and CDR2 is YYEEEE. The V end lost 6 bases, the J end lost 0 bases, and 19 bases lay between the germline ends. This rearrangement joins TRBV5-6 to TRBJ2-6; possibly TRBD2 for D (5 bases). The receptor's source is a human donor with acute or convalescent COVID-19. The donor label of this sample is uncertain. The sample taken for sequencing was peripheral blood. This CDR3 reads CASTELGSVGSGANVLTF. CDR3 DNA sequence: TGTGCCAGCACCGAATTGGGGAGCGTCGGCTCTGGGGCCAACGTCCTGACTTTC.